This TCR beta chain was sequenced for a study of shared clonotypes between healthy human individuals. Cells designated naive CD8 were CD45RO-negative and were positively selected for CCR7, with terminally differentiated effector memory CD45RA+ cells excluded. Those who donated were healthy HIV-negative adults, with no recent acute infections or vaccinations reported. Profiled with immunoSEQ multiplex PCR; TCRdb holds only in-frame clones, not every one. This sample has 1.5 million to 2.5 million clones, with just under 95% found just once. With regard to this clone: Its antigen remains unidentified.

Findings of the study overall: Naive subsets tended to show greater estimated richness than memory subsets.

The sample consisted of naive CD8+ T cells sorted from blood. The TCR comes from a man aged 18-30 years in good health.

The CDR3 DNA is TGTGCCAGCAGTTTGGACAGGGAGATTCCCGGGGAGCTGTTTTTT. Amino acid sequence: CASSLDREIPGELFF. The chain is built from TRBV7-9 and TRBJ2-2; 8 bases map to TRBD1. V lost 6 bases and J lost 6; bases outside the gene matches: 9. The germline gives CDR1 SEHNR, CDR2 FQNEAQ (reference sequence). The CDR3 runs 15 residues.